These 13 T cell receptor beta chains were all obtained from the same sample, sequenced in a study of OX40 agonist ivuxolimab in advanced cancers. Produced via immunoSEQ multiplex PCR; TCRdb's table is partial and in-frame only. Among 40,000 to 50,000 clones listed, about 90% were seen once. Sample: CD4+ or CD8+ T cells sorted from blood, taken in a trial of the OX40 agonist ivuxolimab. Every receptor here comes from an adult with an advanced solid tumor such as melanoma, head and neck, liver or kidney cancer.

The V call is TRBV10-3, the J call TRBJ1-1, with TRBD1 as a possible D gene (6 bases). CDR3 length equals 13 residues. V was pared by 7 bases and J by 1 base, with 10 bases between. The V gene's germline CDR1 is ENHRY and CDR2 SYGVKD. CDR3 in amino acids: CAIMDSENTEAFF. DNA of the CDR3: TGTGCCATCATGGACAGCGAGAACACTGAAGCTTTCTTT.

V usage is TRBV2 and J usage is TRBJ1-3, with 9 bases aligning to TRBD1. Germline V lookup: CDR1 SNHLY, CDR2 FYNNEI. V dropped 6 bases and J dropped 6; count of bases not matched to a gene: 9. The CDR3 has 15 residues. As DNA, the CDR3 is TGTGCCAGCAGCCACGACCGACAGGGGGAAAACACCATATATTTT. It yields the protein CASSHDRQGENTIYF.

The CDR3 protein is CASSSLGLAGSSTDTQYF. The CDR3 DNA is TGTGCCAGCAGTTCCCTGGGACTAGCGGGCTCTAGCACAGATACGCAGTATTTT. The V and J genes are TRBV27 and TRBJ2-3; 12 positions agree with TRBD2. The trim removed 4 bases at V and 0 bases at J, leaving 8 bases unmatched. This CDR3 contains 18 residues. CDR1 is MNHEY and CDR2 is SMNVEV in the germline V gene (reference sequence).

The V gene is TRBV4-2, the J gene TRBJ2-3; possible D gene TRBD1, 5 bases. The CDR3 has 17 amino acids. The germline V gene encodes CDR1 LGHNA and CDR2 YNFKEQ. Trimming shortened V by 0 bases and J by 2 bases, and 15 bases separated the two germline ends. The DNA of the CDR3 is TGTGCCAGCAGCCAAGATGGGGCCCCAGGGTTCACAGATACGCAGTATTTT. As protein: CASSQDGAPGFTDTQYF.

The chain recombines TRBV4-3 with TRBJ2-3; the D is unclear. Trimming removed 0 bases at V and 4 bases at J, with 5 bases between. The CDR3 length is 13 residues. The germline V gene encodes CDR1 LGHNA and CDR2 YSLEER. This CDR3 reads CASSQDPSDTQYF. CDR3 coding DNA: TGCGCCAGCAGCCAAGATCCTTCAGATACGCAGTATTTT.

The DNA of the CDR3 is TGCGCCAGCAGCTTGGATAGCGGTCTACAAGAGACCCAGTACTTC. Residues: CASSLDSGLQETQYF. This sequence joins TRBV5-1 and TRBJ2-5, with D tentatively TRBD2 (6 bases). Germline CDR1 is SGHRS and CDR2 is YFSETQ. The V end lost 0 bases, the J end lost 2 bases, and 11 bases lay between the germline ends. CDR3 length: 15 residues. The variable domain in full, with the rest retrieved from reference TRBV5-1 and TRBJ2-5, is KAGVTQTPRYLIKTRGQQVTLSCSPISGHRSVSWYQQTPGQGLQFLFEYFSETQRNKGNFPGRFSGRQFSNSRSEMNVSTLELGDSALYLCASSLDSGLQETQYFGPGTRLLVL.

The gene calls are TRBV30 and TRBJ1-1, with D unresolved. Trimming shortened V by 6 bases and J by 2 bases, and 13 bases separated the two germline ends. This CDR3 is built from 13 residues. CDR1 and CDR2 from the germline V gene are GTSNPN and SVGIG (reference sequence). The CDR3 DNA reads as TGTGCCTGTTTCCCGCAGAATAACACTGAAGCTTTCTTT. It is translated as CACFPQNNTEAFF.

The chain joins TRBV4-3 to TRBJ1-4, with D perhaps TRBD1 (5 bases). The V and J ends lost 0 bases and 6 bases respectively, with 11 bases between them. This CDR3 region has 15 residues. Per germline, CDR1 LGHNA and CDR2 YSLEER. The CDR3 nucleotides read TGCGCCAGCAGCCAAGATGGGGGTAAAGATGAAAAACTGTTTTTT. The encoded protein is CASSQDGGKDEKLFF.

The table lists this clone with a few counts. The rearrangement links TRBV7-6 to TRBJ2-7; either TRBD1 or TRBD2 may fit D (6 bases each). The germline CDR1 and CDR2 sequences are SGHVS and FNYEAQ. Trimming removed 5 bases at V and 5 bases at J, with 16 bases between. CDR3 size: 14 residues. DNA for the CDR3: TGTGCCAGCAGCCGGGGGCAGGGGATCCACGAGCAGTACTTC. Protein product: CASSRGQGIHEQYF.

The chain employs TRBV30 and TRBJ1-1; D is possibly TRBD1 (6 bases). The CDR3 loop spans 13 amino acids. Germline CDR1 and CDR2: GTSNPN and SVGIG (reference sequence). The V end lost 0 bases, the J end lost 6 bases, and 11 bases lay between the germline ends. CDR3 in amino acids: CAWSVGGIAEAFF. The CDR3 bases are TGTGCCTGGAGTGTGGGGGGCATCGCTGAAGCTTTCTTT.

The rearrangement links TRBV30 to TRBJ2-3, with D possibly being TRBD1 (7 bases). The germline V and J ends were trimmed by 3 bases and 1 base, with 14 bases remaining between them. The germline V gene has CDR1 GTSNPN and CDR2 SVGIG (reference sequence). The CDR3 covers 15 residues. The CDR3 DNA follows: TGTGCCTGGAGCAGGGGGGACTCGGGCACAGATACGCAGTATTTT. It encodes CAWSRGDSGTDTQYF.

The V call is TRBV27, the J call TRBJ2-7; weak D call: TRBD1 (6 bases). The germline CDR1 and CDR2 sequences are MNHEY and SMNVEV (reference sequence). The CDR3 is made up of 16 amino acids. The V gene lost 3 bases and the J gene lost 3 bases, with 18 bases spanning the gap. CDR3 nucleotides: TGTGCCAGCAGTTTGGGATTGGGCCAGGGACACTACGAGCAGTACTTC. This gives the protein CASSLGLGQGHYEQYF.

CDR3 protein: CASSYDGDYTF. The CDR3 region has the DNA TGTGCCAGCAGTTACGACGGGGACTACACCTTC. This chain connects TRBV6-6 to TRBJ1-2; D remains ambiguous. CDR3 length: 11 residues. Trimming stripped 2 bases from V and 10 bases from J, with 8 bases between. Per the germline V gene, CDR1 is MNHNY and CDR2 is SVGAGI (reference sequence).